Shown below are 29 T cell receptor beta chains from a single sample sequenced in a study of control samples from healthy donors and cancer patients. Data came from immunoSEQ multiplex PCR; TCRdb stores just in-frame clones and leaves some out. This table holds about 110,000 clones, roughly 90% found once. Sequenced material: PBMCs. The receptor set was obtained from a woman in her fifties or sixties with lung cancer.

The CDR3 is CASSEGGSEKLFF. The CDR3 nucleotides read TGTGCCAGCAGTGAAGGAGGATCTGAAAAACTGTTTTTT. The chain has TRBV6-1 and TRBJ1-4; no definite D call. Deletions cut 1 base from V and 7 bases from J, with 7 bases between. The CDR3 covers 13 residues. Per the germline V gene, CDR1 is MNHNS and CDR2 is SASEGT.

The CDR3 loop is CASSPGTGSSGNTIYF. DNA of the CDR3: TGCGCCAGCAGCCCGGGGACAGGGAGCTCTGGAAACACCATATATTTT. The chain has TRBV5-1 and TRBJ1-3; TRBD1 matches at 9 bases. Germline V lookup: CDR1 SGHRS, CDR2 YFSETQ. V lost 4 bases and J lost 0; bases outside the gene matches: 5. The CDR3 is made up of 16 amino acids.

DNA for the CDR3: TGTGCCAGCACGAACACCGGGGAGCTGTTTTTT. This codes for CASTNTGELFF. The J gene is TRBJ2-2, the V gene TRBV3-1 (or the pseudogene TRBV3-2); no reliable D call. The CDR3 spans 11 residues. With 7 bases removed from V and 0 bases from J, the gap between germline ends came to 0 bases. Looked up from germline, CDR1 is LGHDT and CDR2 is YNNKEL (reference sequence).

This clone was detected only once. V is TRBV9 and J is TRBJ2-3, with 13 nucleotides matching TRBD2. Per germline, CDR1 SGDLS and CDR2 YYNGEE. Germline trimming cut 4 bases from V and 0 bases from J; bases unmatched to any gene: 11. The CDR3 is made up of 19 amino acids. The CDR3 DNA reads TGTGCCAGCAGCCCGGGACTAGCGGGGCGCTTTTCTAGCACAGATACGCAGTATTTT. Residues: CASSPGLAGRFSSTDTQYF.

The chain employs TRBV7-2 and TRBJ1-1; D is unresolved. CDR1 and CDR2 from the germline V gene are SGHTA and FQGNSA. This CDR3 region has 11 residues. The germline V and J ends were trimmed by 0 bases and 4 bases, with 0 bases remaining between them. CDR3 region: CASSLATEAFF. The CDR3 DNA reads TGTGCCAGCAGCTTAGCCACTGAAGCTTTCTTT.

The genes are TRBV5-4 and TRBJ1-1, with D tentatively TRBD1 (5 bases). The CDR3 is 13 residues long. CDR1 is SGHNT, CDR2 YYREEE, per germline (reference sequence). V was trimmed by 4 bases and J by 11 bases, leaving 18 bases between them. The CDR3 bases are TGTGCCAGCAGCGACCAATTCAGGGTGAATGCTTTCTTT. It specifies CASSDQFRVNAFF.

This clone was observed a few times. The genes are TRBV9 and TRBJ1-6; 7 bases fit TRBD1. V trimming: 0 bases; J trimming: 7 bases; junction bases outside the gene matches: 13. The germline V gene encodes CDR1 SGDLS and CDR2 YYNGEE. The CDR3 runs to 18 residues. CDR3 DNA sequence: TGTGCCAGCAGCGTAGGGAGTCGCTGGGACAGCTTCAATTCACCCCTCCACTTT. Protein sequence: CASSVGSRWDSFNSPLHF.

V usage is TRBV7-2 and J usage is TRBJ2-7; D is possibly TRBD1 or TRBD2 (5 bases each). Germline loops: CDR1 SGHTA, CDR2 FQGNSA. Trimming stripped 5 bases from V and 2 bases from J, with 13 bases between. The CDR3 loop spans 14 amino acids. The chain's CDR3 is CASSATSGPYEQYF. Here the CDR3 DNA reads TGTGCCAGCAGCGCCACCTCGGGGCCCTACGAGCAGTACTTC.

The CDR3 protein is CASSGFKGQAHGYTF. CDR3 sequence (DNA): TGTGCCAGCAGCGGTTTCAAGGGCCAAGCCCATGGCTACACCTTC. The chain combines TRBV21-1 with TRBJ1-2. TRBV21-1 is an annotated pseudogene. CDR3 length equals 15 residues.

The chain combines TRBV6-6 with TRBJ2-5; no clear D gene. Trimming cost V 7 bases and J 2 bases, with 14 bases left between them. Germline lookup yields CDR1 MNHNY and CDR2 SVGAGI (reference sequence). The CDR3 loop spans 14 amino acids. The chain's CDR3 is CASTHVGSQETQYF. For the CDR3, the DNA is TGTGCCAGCACCCACGTGGGCTCGCAAGAGACCCAGTACTTC.

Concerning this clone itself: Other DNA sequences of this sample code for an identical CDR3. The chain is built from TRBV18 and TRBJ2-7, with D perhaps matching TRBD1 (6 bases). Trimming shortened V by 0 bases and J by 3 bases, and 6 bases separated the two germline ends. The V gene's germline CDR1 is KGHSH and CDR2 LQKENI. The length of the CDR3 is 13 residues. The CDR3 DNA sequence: TGTGCCAGCTCACCACCGGACAGCTACGAGCAGTACTTC. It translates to CASSPPDSYEQYF.

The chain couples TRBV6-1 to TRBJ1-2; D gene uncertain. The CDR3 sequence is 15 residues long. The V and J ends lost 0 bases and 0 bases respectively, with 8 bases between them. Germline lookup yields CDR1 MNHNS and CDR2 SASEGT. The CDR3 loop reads CASSEAWTANYGYTF. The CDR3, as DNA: TGTGCCAGCAGTGAAGCGTGGACTGCTAACTATGGCTACACCTTC.

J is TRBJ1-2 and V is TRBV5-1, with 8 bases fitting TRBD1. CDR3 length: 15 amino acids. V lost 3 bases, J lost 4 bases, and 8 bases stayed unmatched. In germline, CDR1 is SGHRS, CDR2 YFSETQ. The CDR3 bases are TGCGCCAGCAGCTCAACAGGGGGAATCTTCTATGGCTACACCTTC. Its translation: CASSSTGGIFYGYTF.

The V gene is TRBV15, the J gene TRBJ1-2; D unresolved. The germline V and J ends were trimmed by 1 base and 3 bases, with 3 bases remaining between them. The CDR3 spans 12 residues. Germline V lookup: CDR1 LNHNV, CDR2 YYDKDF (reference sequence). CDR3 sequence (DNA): TGTGCCACCAGCAGAGGCGACTATGGCTACACCTTC. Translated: CATSRGDYGYTF.

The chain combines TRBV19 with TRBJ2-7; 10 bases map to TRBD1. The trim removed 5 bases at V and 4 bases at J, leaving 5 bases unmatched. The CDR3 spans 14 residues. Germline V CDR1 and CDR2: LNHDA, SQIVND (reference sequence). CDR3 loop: CASSPWDRGYEQYF. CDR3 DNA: TGTGCCAGTAGTCCCTGGGACAGGGGATACGAGCAGTACTTC.

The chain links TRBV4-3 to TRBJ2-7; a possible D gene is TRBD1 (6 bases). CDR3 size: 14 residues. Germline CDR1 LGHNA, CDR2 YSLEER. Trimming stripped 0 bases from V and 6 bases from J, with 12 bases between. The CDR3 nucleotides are TGCGCCAGCAGCCAAGATCTGGACAGAAGCGAGCAGTACTTC. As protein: CASSQDLDRSEQYF.

The CDR3 sequence is CATIDRNTEAFF. The CDR3 DNA is TGTGCCACCATCGACAGGAACACTGAAGCTTTCTTT. V gene TRBV28 combines with J gene TRBJ1-1; weak D call: TRBD1 (5 bases). CDR3 length: 12 residues. Germline V gives CDR1 MDHEN, CDR2 SYDVKM. With 10 bases removed from V and 1 base from J, the gap between germline ends came to 10 bases.

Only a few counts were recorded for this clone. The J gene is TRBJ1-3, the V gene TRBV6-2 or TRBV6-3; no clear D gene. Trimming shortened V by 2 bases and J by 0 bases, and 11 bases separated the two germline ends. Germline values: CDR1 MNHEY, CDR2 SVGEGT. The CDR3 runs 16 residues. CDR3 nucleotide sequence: TGTGCCAGCAGTTACGGTACAGCATTCTCTGGAAACACCATATATTTT. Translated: CASSYGTAFSGNTIYF.

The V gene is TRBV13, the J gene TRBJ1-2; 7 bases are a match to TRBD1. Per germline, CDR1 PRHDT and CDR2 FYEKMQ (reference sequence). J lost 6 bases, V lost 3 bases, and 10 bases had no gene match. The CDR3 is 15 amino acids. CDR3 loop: CASSFRGQVRDGYTF. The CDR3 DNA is TGTGCCAGCAGCTTTAGAGGACAGGTCCGGGATGGCTACACCTTC.

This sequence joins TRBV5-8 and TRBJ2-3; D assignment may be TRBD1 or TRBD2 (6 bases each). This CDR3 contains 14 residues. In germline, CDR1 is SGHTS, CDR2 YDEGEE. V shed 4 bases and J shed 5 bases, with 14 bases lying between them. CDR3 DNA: TGTGCCAGCAGCCGTATCGGAGGGGGAGATACGCAGTATTTT. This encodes CASSRIGGGDTQYF.

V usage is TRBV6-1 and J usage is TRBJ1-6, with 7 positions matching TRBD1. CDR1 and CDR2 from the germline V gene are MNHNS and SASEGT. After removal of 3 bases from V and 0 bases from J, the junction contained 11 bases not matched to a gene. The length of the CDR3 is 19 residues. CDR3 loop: CASSELRQGVSSYNSPLHF. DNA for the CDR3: TGTGCCAGCAGTGAGCTTAGACAGGGTGTGAGCTCCTATAATTCACCCCTCCACTTT.

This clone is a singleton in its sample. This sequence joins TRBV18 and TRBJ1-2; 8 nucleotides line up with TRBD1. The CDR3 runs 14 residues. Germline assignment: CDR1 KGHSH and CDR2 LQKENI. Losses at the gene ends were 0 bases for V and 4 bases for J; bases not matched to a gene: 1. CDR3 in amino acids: CASSPPQGAYGYTF. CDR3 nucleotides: TGTGCCAGCTCACCACCGCAGGGGGCCTATGGCTACACCTTC.

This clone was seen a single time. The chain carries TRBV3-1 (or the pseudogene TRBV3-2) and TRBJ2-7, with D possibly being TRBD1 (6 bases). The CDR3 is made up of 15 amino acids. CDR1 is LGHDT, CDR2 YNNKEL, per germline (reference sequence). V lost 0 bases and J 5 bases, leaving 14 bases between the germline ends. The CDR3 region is CASSQDGARGDEQYF. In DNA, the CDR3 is TGTGCCAGCAGCCAAGATGGCGCCAGGGGAGACGAGCAGTACTTC.

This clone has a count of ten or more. CDR3 in DNA: TGTGCCAGCAGCTTAGCCCCTCCGGGACAGGGGTTAATGGTTACCGGGGAGCTGTTTTTT. This sequence encodes CASSLAPPGQGLMVTGELFF. The V call is TRBV7-6, the J call TRBJ2-2, with 10 positions matching TRBD1. This CDR3 is built from 20 residues. Germline V gives CDR1 SGHVS, CDR2 FNYEAQ. V gave up 0 bases and J gave up 5 bases; unmatched junction bases: 15.

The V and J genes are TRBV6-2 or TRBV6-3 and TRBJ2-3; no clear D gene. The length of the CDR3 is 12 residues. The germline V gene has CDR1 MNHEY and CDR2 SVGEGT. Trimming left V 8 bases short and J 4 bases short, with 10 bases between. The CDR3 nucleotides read TGTGCCAGCCGTTGGGCGGCAGATACGCAGTATTTT. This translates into CASRWAADTQYF.

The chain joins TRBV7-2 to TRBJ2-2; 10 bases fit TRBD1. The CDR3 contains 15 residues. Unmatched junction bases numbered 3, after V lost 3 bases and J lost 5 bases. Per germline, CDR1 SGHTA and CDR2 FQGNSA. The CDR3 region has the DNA TGTGCCAGCAGCTTTAGACAGGGGGCTACCGGGGAGCTGTTTTTT. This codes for CASSFRQGATGELFF.

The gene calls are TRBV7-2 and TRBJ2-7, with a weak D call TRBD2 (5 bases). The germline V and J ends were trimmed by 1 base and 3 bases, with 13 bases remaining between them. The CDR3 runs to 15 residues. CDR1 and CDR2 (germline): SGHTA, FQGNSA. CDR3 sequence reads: CASSLGGLGVYEQYF. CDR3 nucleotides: TGTGCCAGCAGCTTAGGTGGACTTGGGGTCTACGAGCAGTACTTC.

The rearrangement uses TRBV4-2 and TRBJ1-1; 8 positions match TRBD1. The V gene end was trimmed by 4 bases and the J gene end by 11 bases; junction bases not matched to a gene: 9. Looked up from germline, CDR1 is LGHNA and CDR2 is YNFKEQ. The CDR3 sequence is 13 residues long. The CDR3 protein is CASSRRGQGWAFF. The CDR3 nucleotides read TGTGCCAGCAGCCGACGTGGACAGGGTTGGGCTTTCTTT.

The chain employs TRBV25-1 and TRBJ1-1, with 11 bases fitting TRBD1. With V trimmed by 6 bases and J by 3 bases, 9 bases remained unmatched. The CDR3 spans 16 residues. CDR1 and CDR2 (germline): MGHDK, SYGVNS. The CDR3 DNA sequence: TGTGCCAGCAGCCCGACCGGGACAGGGGGGTACACTGAAGCTTTCTTT. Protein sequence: CASSPTGTGGYTEAFF.